Listed here are 26 T cell receptor beta chains from one sample, sequenced in a study of multiple sclerosis patients with progressive multifocal leukoencephalopathy. The time point: time of PML onset. The repertoire was sequenced with immunoSEQ multiplex PCR; TCRdb's copy has only in-frame clones and lacks some. The table records about 33,000 clones, 87% of them present only once. The sequencing here drew on PBMCs, taken from a patient treated with natalizumab. The source of these receptors is a human donor with progressive multifocal leukoencephalopathy.

The chain uses TRBV6-1 and TRBJ1-5, with a tentative D call TRBD1 (6 bases). Germline CDR1 is MNHNS and CDR2 is SASEGT. V gave up 6 bases and J gave up 7 bases, with 16 bases separating them. There are 14 residues in the CDR3. CDR3 nucleotide sequence: TGTGCCAGCAGCCCTACCACAGGGCGCCAGCCCCAGCATTTT. Translation: CASSPTTGRQPQHF.

This rearrangement joins TRBV2 to TRBJ1-6; D may be TRBD1 (5 bases). Germline V gene data show CDR1 as SNHLY and CDR2 as FYNNEI. The CDR3 extends over 16 amino acids. The V end was cut by 7 bases, the J end by 3 bases, with 16 bases between. The chain's CDR3 is CASKSTATIYNSPLHF. CDR3 nucleotide sequence: TGTGCCAGCAAGTCGACAGCTACGATCTATAATTCACCCCTCCACTTT.

The chain recombines TRBV7-2 with TRBJ1-2; D possibly corresponds to TRBD1 (6 bases). Trimming removed 11 bases at V and 4 bases at J, with 17 bases between. In germline, CDR1 is SGHTA, CDR2 FQGNSA. The CDR3 totals 13 residues. The CDR3 sequence is CAGESGEGYGYTF. CDR3 DNA: TGTGCCGGCGAATCAGGGGAGGGCTATGGCTACACCTTC.

This clone was counted a single time. This chain joins TRBV27 and TRBJ1-5; D call uncertain. V lost 0 bases, J lost 4 bases, and 10 bases lay in between. The CDR3 is 15 residues long. Per the germline V gene, CDR1 is MNHEY and CDR2 is SMNVEV (reference sequence). CDR3 amino acids: CASSLSLGLNQPQHF. The DNA of the CDR3 is TGTGCCAGCAGTTTATCTTTGGGTCTAAATCAGCCCCAGCATTTT.

The V call is TRBV28, the J call TRBJ2-5, with 10 bases fitting TRBD1. Germline CDR1 MDHEN, CDR2 SYDVKM. V was pared by 4 bases and J by 5 bases, with 13 bases of the junction left unmatched. The CDR3 spans 17 residues. In DNA form, the CDR3 reads TGTGCCAGCAGTTGGCCCCCGGGACAGGGGTTTTCGGAGACCCAGTACTTC. Translated: CASSWPPGQGFSETQYF.

V and J are TRBV27 and TRBJ1-5; D is ambiguous. The V and J ends lost 6 bases and 5 bases respectively, with 11 bases between them. The V gene's germline CDR1 is MNHEY and CDR2 SMNVEV (reference sequence). This CDR3 spans 13 amino acids. The CDR3 protein is CASRSVPYQPQHF. In DNA, the CDR3 is TGTGCCAGCAGGTCGGTCCCATATCAGCCCCAGCATTTT.

This chain links TRBV7-2 with TRBJ2-1; TRBD2 agrees at 8 bases. The CDR3 sequence is 15 residues long. Germline values: CDR1 SGHTA, CDR2 FQGNSA. Trimming removed 10 bases from V and 9 bases from J; junction bases left unmatched: 17. The DNA of the CDR3 is TGTGCCACCTACTATGAACCGGGACTAGGTCCTGAGCAGTTCTTC. Translated, it gives CATYYEPGLGPEQFF. Using reference TRBV7-2 and TRBJ2-1 for the parts outside the CDR3, the full variable domain is GAGVSQSPSNKVTEKGKDVELRCDPISGHTALYWYRQSLGQGLEFLIYFQGNSAPDKSGLPSDRFSAERTGGSVSTLTIQRTQQEDSAVYLCATYYEPGLGPEQFFGPGTRLTVL.

The chain couples TRBV11-2 to TRBJ1-6; TRBD1 agrees at 8 bases. Germline V gene data show CDR1 as SGHAT and CDR2 as FQNNGV. J gave up 9 bases and V 3 bases, and 4 bases lay outside the gene matches. This CDR3 is 14 amino acids long. The CDR3 reads CASSFEQGGSPLHF. The CDR3 DNA follows: TGTGCCAGCAGCTTCGAACAGGGGGGTTCACCCCTCCACTTT.

This chain links TRBV19 with TRBJ1-1; D remains unclear. This CDR3 has 13 amino acids. The V gene lost 2 bases and the J gene lost 4 bases, with 8 bases spanning the gap. Germline-derived CDR1 and CDR2 are LNHDA and SQIVND (reference sequence). CDR3 sequence: CASSIRQSTEAFF. For the CDR3, the DNA is TGTGCCAGTAGTATAAGACAAAGCACTGAAGCTTTCTTT.

This chain joins TRBV11-2 and TRBJ2-7; D call uncertain. CDR1 is SGHAT, CDR2 FQNNGV, per germline. V was pared by 1 base and J by 3 bases, with 4 bases between. CDR3 length: 12 amino acids. The CDR3 is CASSLANYEQYF. The CDR3, as DNA: TGTGCCAGCAGCTTAGCTAACTACGAGCAGTACTTC.

The J gene is TRBJ1-1, the V gene TRBV6-1; D remains unclear. Germline CDR1 is MNHNS and CDR2 is SASEGT. This CDR3 is 11 amino acids long. The V end lost 3 bases, the J end lost 10 bases, and 9 bases lay between the germline ends. The CDR3, as DNA: TGTGCCAGCAGTGAGGTAGGAGGAGCTTTCTTT. Protein: CASSEVGGAFF.

V is TRBV15 and J is TRBJ2-1; 10 nucleotides align to TRBD2. In germline, CDR1 is LNHNV, CDR2 YYDKDF (reference sequence). The junction had 13 bases not matched to a gene; V was cut back by 1 base and J by 10 bases. There are 17 residues in the CDR3. The CDR3 loop reads CATSRVVGAGGPYEQFF. The CDR3 DNA reads as TGTGCCACCAGCAGAGTGGTTGGAGCGGGAGGGCCATACGAGCAGTTCTTC.

The CDR3 coding sequence is TGTGCCAGCAGTTTTCAACCCCGACAGGGAGGCGAGCAGTACTTC. This gives the protein CASSFQPRQGGEQYF. The J gene is TRBJ2-7, the V gene TRBV6-1; D may be TRBD1 (7 bases). The germline V and J ends were trimmed by 5 bases and 6 bases, with 20 bases remaining between them. The CDR3 loop spans 15 amino acids. Germline CDR1 is MNHNS and CDR2 is SASEGT.

The V call is TRBV6-6, the J call TRBJ2-1; TRBD2 is a possible D gene (5 bases). V shed 0 bases and J shed 6 bases, with 9 bases lying between them. Germline loops: CDR1 MNHNY, CDR2 SVGAGI (reference sequence). The CDR3 runs to 14 residues. The CDR3 loop is CASSYSTGINEQFF. For the CDR3, the DNA is TGTGCCAGCAGTTACTCAACGGGAATCAATGAGCAGTTCTTC.

The genes are TRBV15 and TRBJ1-2; 7 bases are a match to TRBD1. V was pared by 3 bases and J by 4 bases, with 11 bases of the junction left unmatched. The CDR3 length is 16 residues. The V gene's germline CDR1 is LNHNV and CDR2 YYDKDF (reference sequence). CDR3 in amino acids: CATSRVGQALAYGYTF. Here the CDR3 DNA reads TGTGCCACCAGCAGGGTCGGACAGGCGCTGGCCTATGGCTACACCTTC.

The chain is built from TRBV19 and TRBJ2-5, with 8 positions matching TRBD1. TRBJ2-7 matches the DNA end more closely, so the J call is doubtful. The CDR3 length is 14 residues. Germline-derived CDR1 and CDR2 are LNHDA and SQIVND (reference sequence). Here the CDR3 DNA reads TGTGCCAGTAGTAGCGGGACAGGCCCCTACGAGCAGTACTTC. Residues: CASSSGTGPYEQYF.

The chain recombines TRBV7-9 with TRBJ2-2; TRBD1 matches at 8 bases. Germline V gene data show CDR1 as SEHNR and CDR2 as FQNEAQ (reference sequence). Trimming took 5 bases from V and 3 from J; bases not matched to a gene: 8. The CDR3 is made up of 16 amino acids. CDR3 sequence: CASSNLPTGDTGELFF. DNA of the CDR3: TGTGCCAGCAGCAACCTACCGACAGGGGACACCGGGGAGCTGTTTTTT.

The rearrangement links TRBV4-2 to TRBJ1-1, with 9 bases matching TRBD1. There are 16 residues in the CDR3. The germline CDR1 and CDR2 sequences are LGHNA and YNFKEQ. The V segment lost 3 bases and the J segment 3 bases; nucleotides outside the gene matches: 8. The CDR3, as DNA: TGTGCCAGCAGCCATCCAACAGGGGGCGGTCACACTGAAGCTTTCTTT. This translates into CASSHPTGGGHTEAFF.

This clone was detected only once. The rearrangement links TRBV28 to TRBJ2-7; 7 bases agree with TRBD2. Germline loops: CDR1 MDHEN, CDR2 SYDVKM. After removal of 7 bases from V and 0 bases from J, the junction contained 3 bases not matched to a gene. The CDR3 length is 13 residues. The CDR3 DNA is TGTGCCAGCAACCTAGCGGCCTCCTACGAGCAGTACTTC. Translated: CASNLAASYEQYF. Full variable domain (missing parts from reference TRBV28 and TRBJ2-7): DVKVTQSSRYLVKRTGEKVFLECVQDMDHENMFWYRQDPGLGLRLIYFSYDVKMKEKGDIPEGYSVSREKKERFSLILESASTNQTSMYLCASNLAASYEQYFGPGTRLTVT.

The chain is built from TRBV9 and TRBJ2-1; the D is unclear. Trimming took 0 bases from V and 6 from J, leaving 13 bases between them. The CDR3 is 15 residues long. Looked up from germline, CDR1 is SGDLS and CDR2 is YYNGEE. The CDR3 nucleotides are TGTGCCAGCAGCGTAGACACATTCACCGGCAATGAGCAGTTCTTC. It codes for CASSVDTFTGNEQFF.

This clone was found once. DNA of the CDR3: TGTGCCAGCAGTGAGAAACAGGTGAGGAACACTGAAGCTTTCTTT. Translating gives CASSEKQVRNTEAFF. V usage is TRBV27 and J usage is TRBJ1-1; D is possibly TRBD1 (5 bases). CDR1 is MNHEY, CDR2 SMNVEV, per germline (reference sequence). Between the trimmed V and J ends, which lost 5 bases and 1 base, there was a span of 14 bases. The CDR3 loop spans 15 amino acids.

The rearrangement uses TRBV7-8 and TRBJ1-2, with 7 bases matching TRBD1. V shed 5 bases, J shed 3 bases, and the junction held 9 bases outside the gene matches. Per the germline V gene, CDR1 is SGHVS and CDR2 is FQNEAQ. This CDR3 has 15 amino acids. The CDR3 DNA reads TGTGCCAGCAGCCACTTGACCGACAGGGACTATGGCTACACCTTC. Translated, it gives CASSHLTDRDYGYTF.

The chain employs TRBV18 and TRBJ2-1; TRBD1 agrees at 9 bases. This CDR3 has 16 residues. The germline V gene encodes CDR1 KGHSH and CDR2 LQKENI. V lost 5 bases and J lost 2; bases outside the gene matches: 7. CDR3 sequence reads: CASSTKQGAPYNEQFF. CDR3 DNA: TGTGCCAGCTCAACAAAACAGGGGGCCCCCTACAATGAGCAGTTCTTC.

This clone occurred a few times. The chain combines TRBV7-6 with TRBJ1-3, with D unclear. V shed 5 bases and J shed 2 bases, with 10 bases lying between them. The CDR3 is 14 amino acids. Germline CDR1 reads SGHVS; CDR2 reads FNYEAQ. CDR3 nucleotide sequence: TGTGCCAGCAGCCGAGGCCTGGCTGGAAACACCATATATTTT. Its translation: CASSRGLAGNTIYF.

The CDR3 nucleotides read TGTGCCAGTAGGGTTGGGGCAGGGACCTACAATGAGCAGTTCTTC. Translated, it gives CASRVGAGTYNEQFF. The V and J genes are TRBV19 and TRBJ2-1, with D maybe TRBD1 (5 bases). Looked up from germline, CDR1 is LNHDA and CDR2 is SQIVND (reference sequence). Trimming removed 6 bases from V and 2 bases from J, with 14 bases in between. CDR3 length equals 15 residues.

The V and J genes are TRBV18 and TRBJ1-1; D gene ambiguous. This CDR3 region has 15 residues. Germline-derived CDR1 and CDR2 are KGHSH and LQKENI. Trimming took 6 bases from V and 0 from J, leaving 14 bases between them. The CDR3 DNA is TGTGCCAGCTCCCCGACCGGGGTCGTGAACACTGAAGCTTTCTTT. As protein: CASSPTGVVNTEAFF.